The 29 T cell receptor beta chains below come from one sample, sequenced in a study of blood T cell repertoires in COVID-19 (dated by TCRdb to the early 2020s). The method behind the library was the immunoSEQ multiplex PCR assay. The table was pulled from immuneACCESS by TCRdb, which kept in-frame rearrangements only. Such tables lose some clones; where checked, under half of the loss comes from unresolved V genes, and the rest has no known cause. Here the sample has 180,000 or so clones; 80% occur a single time. Roughly an eighth of the sample belongs to the ten largest clones. The material sequenced was PBMCs or T cells enriched from blood (not recorded which). These receptors were obtained from a man aged 55 to 69 who had been exposed to COVID-19.

CDR3: CASSEYGVQPQHF. The CDR3 DNA reads as TGTGCCAGCAGTGAATATGGAGTTCAGCCCCAGCATTTT. The rearrangement links TRBV25-1 to TRBJ1-5; no reliable D call. The V end lost 0 bases, the J end lost 6 bases, and 6 bases lay between the germline ends. CDR3 length: 13 amino acids. The germline V gene has CDR1 MGHDK and CDR2 SYGVNS.

The chain is built from TRBV5-5 and TRBJ2-1, with TRBD2 identical over 14 bases. Trimming took 1 base from V and 9 from J; bases not matched to a gene: 12. Germline V lookup: CDR1 SGHKS, CDR2 YYEKEE (reference sequence). This CDR3 spans 18 amino acids. This chain's CDR3 is CASSLFAGLAGVGGEQFF. CDR3 bases: TGTGCCAGCAGCTTGTTTGCGGGACTAGCGGGAGTAGGCGGTGAGCAGTTCTTC.

This clone was counted once. This chain connects TRBV6-5 to TRBJ1-2; D unclear. This CDR3 contains 11 residues. V was pared by 9 bases and J by 8 bases, with 13 bases between. Per germline, CDR1 MNHEY and CDR2 SVGAGI. The CDR3 protein is CARREAGGYTF. CDR3 bases: TGTGCCAGGCGGGAGGCGGGGGGCTACACCTTC.

The V and J genes are TRBV25-1 and TRBJ2-7; perhaps TRBD1 as D (5 bases). Germline CDR1 and CDR2: MGHDK and SYGVNS. V lost 3 bases to trimming and J lost 7 bases, with 13 bases between them. The CDR3 is 13 amino acids. CDR3 coding DNA: TGTGCCAGCAGTGAGGACACCCTGGGGGAGCAGTACTTC. Amino acid sequence: CASSEDTLGEQYF.

V gene TRBV11-3 combines with J gene TRBJ2-5, with no clear D. The germline V gene has CDR1 SGHNT and CDR2 YENEEA. V lost 1 base and J 5 bases, leaving 11 bases between the germline ends. The CDR3 spans 14 residues. The CDR3 reads CASSLATWSETQYF. CDR3 nucleotide sequence: TGTGCCAGCAGCTTAGCCACATGGTCGGAGACCCAGTACTTC.

This rearrangement joins TRBV4-1 to TRBJ2-1; 7 bases are shared with TRBD1. This CDR3 has 15 residues. The junction had 4 bases not matched to a gene; V was cut back by 1 base and J by 4 bases. Germline loops: CDR1 MGHRA, CDR2 YSYEKL. CDR3 sequence: CASSQGGTAYNEQFF. CDR3 bases: TGCGCCAGCAGCCAAGGAGGGACAGCTTACAATGAGCAGTTCTTC.

This chain joins TRBV28 and TRBJ2-3; 15 bases fit TRBD2. With V trimmed by 5 bases and J by 5 bases, 8 bases remained unmatched. The V gene's germline CDR1 is MDHEN and CDR2 SYDVKM. The CDR3 loop spans 17 amino acids. The CDR3 region has the DNA TGTGCCAGCAGTGGACTAGCGGGAGGGCTTGGCCTAGATACGCAGTATTTT. Amino acids: CASSGLAGGLGLDTQYF. Full variable domain (remainder filled in from reference TRBV28 and TRBJ2-3): DVKVTQSSRYLVKRTGEKVFLECVQDMDHENMFWYRQDPGLGLRLIYFSYDVKMKEKGDIPEGYSVSREKKERFSLILESASTNQTSMYLCASSGLAGGLGLDTQYFGPGTRLTVL.

The chain links TRBV6-5 to TRBJ1-1, with TRBD1 matching 9 bases. Germline V lookup: CDR1 MNHEY, CDR2 SVGAGI. V shed 6 bases and J 3 bases; nucleotides not matched to a gene: 2. The CDR3 is 13 residues long. DNA of the CDR3: TGTGCCAGCAGACGGGACAGGGACACTGAAGCTTTCTTT. It is translated as CASRRDRDTEAFF.

The gene calls are TRBV10-2 and TRBJ2-7; 13 bases are a match to TRBD2. Germline loops: CDR1 WSHSY, CDR2 SAAADI. The ends lost 3 bases at V and 1 base at J; junction bases unmatched: 6. This CDR3 comprises 17 residues. CDR3 in DNA: TGCGCCAGCAGTGAATGGCGACTAGCGGGGGGTTCCTACGAGCAGTACTTC. This sequence encodes CASSEWRLAGGSYEQYF.

The chain couples TRBV10-2 to TRBJ1-5; TRBD1 matches 7 bases. The CDR3 sequence is 15 residues long. Germline assignment: CDR1 WSHSY and CDR2 SAAADI. Losses at the gene ends were 2 bases for V and 5 bases for J; bases not matched to a gene: 6. In nucleotides, the CDR3 is TGCGCCAGCAGTGAGATGAGACAGGGTGATCAGCCCCAGCATTTT. It is translated as CASSEMRQGDQPQHF.

V gene TRBV2 combines with J gene TRBJ2-7; TRBD1 matches at 8 bases. The CDR3 consists of 14 residues. Looked up from germline, CDR1 is SNHLY and CDR2 is FYNNEI. V was pared by 4 bases and J by 4 bases, with 6 bases of the junction left unmatched. The CDR3: CASSAQGARYEQYF. CDR3 bases: TGTGCCAGCAGTGCGCAGGGGGCCAGGTACGAGCAGTACTTC. The complete variable domain, with remaining parts taken from reference TRBV2 and TRBJ2-7, reads EPEVTQTPSHQVTQMGQEVILRCVPISNHLYFYWYRQILGQKVEFLVSFYNNEISEKSEIFDDQFSVERPDGSNFTLKIRSTKLEDSAMYFCASSAQGARYEQYFGPGTRLTVT.

The genes are TRBV15 and TRBJ1-2; the match to TRBD1 covers 10 bases. Germline CDR1 and CDR2: LNHNV and YYDKDF (reference sequence). The trim removed 5 bases at V and 7 bases at J, leaving 7 bases unmatched. This CDR3 is built from 14 residues. The CDR3 coding sequence is TGTGCCACCAGCCTTGACAGGGGGCTCTCTGGCTACACCTTC. Translation: CATSLDRGLSGYTF.

V gene TRBV5-1 combines with J gene TRBJ2-7; 13 nucleotides agree with TRBD2. Germline CDR1 and CDR2: SGHRS and YFSETQ. V gave up 4 bases and J gave up 4 bases; unmatched junction bases: 5. The CDR3 is 15 residues long. CDR3: CASSTGLAGVYEQYF. CDR3 DNA sequence: TGCGCCAGCAGCACTGGACTAGCGGGAGTATACGAGCAGTACTTC.

On this clone itself: At the DNA level, this CDR3 is encoded by other sequences in the same sample as well. This chain connects TRBV7-2 to TRBJ1-4; 8 bases are shared with TRBD1. After removal of 5 bases from V and 7 bases from J, the junction contained 6 bases not matched to a gene. The CDR3 spans 14 residues. Germline loops: CDR1 SGHTA, CDR2 FQGNSA. CDR3 amino acids: CASSPQGAGEKLFF. CDR3 in DNA: TGTGCCAGCAGCCCCCAGGGGGCGGGTGAAAAACTGTTTTTT.

Remarks on this clone: Within the sample, other DNA sequences also encode this same CDR3. This chain joins TRBV5-1 and TRBJ2-3; 7 bases are a match to TRBD2. The germline CDR1 and CDR2 sequences are SGHRS and YFSETQ. V lost 0 bases, J lost 0 bases, and 4 bases stayed unmatched. The CDR3 has 16 residues. This chain's CDR3 is CASSLASGGSTDTQYF. CDR3 DNA sequence: TGCGCCAGCAGCTTGGCTAGCGGAGGTAGCACAGATACGCAGTATTTT.

This chain uses TRBV19 with TRBJ2-2; 9 bases match TRBD2. Germline CDR1 LNHDA, CDR2 SQIVND (reference sequence). The CDR3 spans 20 residues. J was trimmed by 2 bases and V by 7 bases; bases with no gene match: 20. The CDR3 here is CASTKTGVSAGGRNTGELFF. The CDR3 DNA reads as TGTGCCAGTACCAAAACAGGGGTTTCGGCGGGAGGGCGTAACACCGGGGAGCTGTTTTTT.

The DNA of the CDR3 is TGTGCCAGCAGCTTCATAGCGGGAGAGACCCAGTACTTC. Its translation is CASSFIAGETQYF. V gene TRBV11-2 combines with J gene TRBJ2-5; 7 positions agree with TRBD2. The length of the CDR3 is 13 residues. V shed 3 bases and J 4 bases; nucleotides not matched to a gene: 2. Germline lookup yields CDR1 SGHAT and CDR2 FQNNGV.

This clone was seen more than once but under ten times. The gene calls are TRBV30 and TRBJ2-7; 9 bases fit TRBD2. The CDR3 totals 15 residues. V was clipped by 0 bases and J by 6 bases; unmatched bases: 9. Germline CDR1 reads GTSNPN; CDR2 reads SVGIG (reference sequence). The DNA of the CDR3 is TGTGCCTGGAGTGTACTTAGGCTAGCGGGACCCGAGCAGTACTTC. Translating gives CAWSVLRLAGPEQYF. Using reference TRBV30 and TRBJ2-7 for the parts outside the CDR3, the full variable domain is SQTIHQWPATLVQPVGSPLSLECTVEGTSNPNLYWYRQAAGRGLQLLFYSVGIGQISSEVPQNLSASRPQDRQFILSSKKLLLSDSGFYLCAWSVLRLAGPEQYFGPGTRLTVT.

The gene calls are TRBV14 and TRBJ2-4; 16 bases fit TRBD2. Germline V gives CDR1 SGHDN, CDR2 FVKESK. This CDR3 region has 19 residues. V shed 3 bases, J shed 0 bases, and the junction held 5 bases outside the gene matches. CDR3: CASSHPGTSGRVAKNIQYF. Written as DNA, the CDR3 is TGTGCCAGCAGCCACCCCGGGACTAGCGGGAGGGTAGCCAAAAACATTCAGTACTTC.

The chain has TRBV7-3 and TRBJ1-4; D is uncertain. CDR3 length equals 15 residues. Germline V gene lookup returns CDR1 SGHTA and CDR2 FQGTGA. V lost 2 bases to trimming and J lost 5 bases, with 12 bases between them. The CDR3 spells CASSLLQVRNEKLFF. The DNA of the CDR3 is TGTGCCAGCAGCTTATTGCAGGTCCGAAATGAAAAACTGTTTTTT.

Regarding this clone: The junction departs from the called germline gene at one end, perhaps through a read error. The DNA for the CDR3 is TGTGCCAGTATAGGGTTGGGGACAGCCTATAATGAGCAGTTCTTC. As protein: CASIGLGTAYNEQFF. The gene calls are TRBV19 and TRBJ2-1; TRBD1 aligns across 7 bases. The CDR3 contains 15 residues. CDR1 LNHDA and CDR2 SQIVND come from the germline V gene (reference sequence).

The V gene is TRBV19, the J gene TRBJ2-2, with 7 bases matching TRBD2. The CDR3 has 14 residues. The V gene end was trimmed by 9 bases and the J gene end by 2 bases; junction bases not matched to a gene: 6. CDR1 LNHDA and CDR2 SQIVND come from the germline V gene (reference sequence). In DNA form, the CDR3 reads TGTGCCAGCAAAGGCGGGGGTAACACCGGGGAGCTGTTTTTT. The encoded protein is CASKGGGNTGELFF.

The V and J genes are TRBV5-6 and TRBJ2-1, with TRBD2 matching 11 bases. The CDR3 is made up of 18 amino acids. The germline CDR1 and CDR2 sequences are SGHDT and YYEEEE. V shed 4 bases and J 0 bases; nucleotides not matched to a gene: 9. CDR3 in DNA: TGTGCCAGCAGCCCCCCGGGGCTAGCGGGAGGCTCCTACAATGAGCAGTTCTTC. It is translated as CASSPPGLAGGSYNEQFF. The whole variable domain, filled in from reference TRBV5-6 and TRBJ2-1, reads DAGVTQSPTHLIKTRGQQVTLRCSPKSGHDTVSWYQQALGQGPQFIFQYYEEEERQRGNFPDRFSGHQFPNYSSELNVNALLLGDSALYLCASSPPGLAGGSYNEQFFGPGTRLTVL.

This chain links TRBV5-4 with TRBJ2-5; 14 bases line up with TRBD2. CDR1 SGHNT and CDR2 YYREEE come from the germline V gene (reference sequence). CDR3 length: 15 residues. Germline trimming cut 4 bases from V and 4 bases from J; bases unmatched to any gene: 3. CDR3 coding DNA: TGTGCCAGCAGCCTCGGACTAGCGGGAGGAGAGACCCAGTACTTC. Its protein is CASSLGLAGGETQYF.

V usage is TRBV7-9 and J usage is TRBJ2-6; 8 positions agree with TRBD1. The CDR3 spans 17 residues. Germline-derived CDR1 and CDR2 are SEHNR and FQNEAQ (reference sequence). With 4 bases clipped from V and 0 bases from J, the junction kept 5 bases outside the gene matches. CDR3 coding DNA: TGTGCCAGCAGCTCAGGGGACAGGTACTCTGGGGCCAACGTCCTGACTTTC. It codes for CASSSGDRYSGANVLTF.

The chain is built from TRBV30 and TRBJ2-3; D possibly corresponds to TRBD2 (6 bases). The CDR3 contains 18 residues. Trimming took 0 bases from V and 5 from J, leaving 24 bases between them. CDR1 is GTSNPN, CDR2 SVGIG, per germline (reference sequence). CDR3 loop: CAWSVRGWGLRTLDTQYF. The CDR3 DNA reads TGTGCCTGGAGTGTACGGGGTTGGGGACTCAGAACTTTAGATACGCAGTATTTT.

This chain connects TRBV11-3 to TRBJ1-1, with D maybe TRBD1 (6 bases). The CDR3 spans 12 residues. Germline CDR1 reads SGHNT; CDR2 reads YENEEA. V was trimmed by 5 bases and J by 4 bases, leaving 8 bases between them. CDR3 sequence: CASSAGVTEAFF. The DNA of the CDR3 is TGTGCCAGCAGCGCAGGGGTCACTGAAGCTTTCTTT.

J is TRBJ2-5 and V is TRBV2; D is possibly TRBD2 (5 bases). Germline assignment: CDR1 SNHLY and CDR2 FYNNEI. V shed 4 bases and J shed 5 bases, with 14 bases lying between them. This CDR3 has 14 amino acids. The CDR3 region is CASSGGWRSETQYF. CDR3 DNA sequence: TGTGCCAGCAGTGGAGGGTGGCGCAGCGAGACCCAGTACTTC.

This chain connects TRBV28 to TRBJ1-1, with D tentatively TRBD1 (5 bases). V was clipped by 7 bases and J by 5 bases, with 17 bases between them. The V gene's germline CDR1 is MDHEN and CDR2 SYDVKM. There are 14 residues in the CDR3. This CDR3 is CASNRVGGETEAFF. The CDR3 DNA follows: TGTGCCAGCAACCGAGTGGGGGGAGAAACTGAAGCTTTCTTT.